These 15 T cell receptor beta chains originate from one sample sequenced in a study of blood T cells in healthy people across ages. Next came a second PCR, run for about 6 to 11 cycles, which used a sample-barcoded 5' primer along with a J-beta primer mix. MiXCR was run by TCRdb on the 5' RACE reads, yielding one entry per CDR3 protein. The sample lists 750,000 to 950,000 distinct CDR3 sequences; 25% to 30% were seen once. These same records also appear under a second study, on T cells of mothers and their children.

Sequenced material: blood. Every receptor here comes from a middle-aged woman in good health.

This clonotype was detected only a few times. The chain recombines TRBV5-1 with TRBJ2-5, with D maybe TRBD1 (6 bases). CDR3 length: 16 amino acids. Trimming stripped 6 bases from V and 4 bases from J, with 22 bases between. Germline assignment: CDR1 SGHRS and CDR2 YFSETQ. The CDR3, as DNA: TGCGCCAGCAACTCTCAAATTCTACAGGGAGCAGAGACCCAGTACTTC. It yields the protein CASNSQILQGAETQYF.

This clonotype was seen many times. The chain employs TRBV20-1 and TRBJ1-4; maybe TRBD1 (6 bases). Trimming removed 1 base at V and 7 bases at J, with 7 bases between. From germline, CDR1 is DFQATT and CDR2 SNEGSKA (reference sequence). The CDR3 is 12 amino acids. The CDR3: CSARVRGEKLFF. CDR3 coding DNA: TGCAGTGCTAGAGTCAGGGGTGAAAAACTGTTTTTT.

This clonotype was seen many times. CDR3 nucleotides: TGCAGCGTTGAAGTATGGCCCCAGAGGTATTTT. It yields the protein CSVEVWPQRYF. The gene calls are TRBV29-1 and TRBJ2-3; unclear D gene. The length of the CDR3 is 11 residues. V was clipped by 1 base and J by 14 bases, with 13 bases between them. Germline values: CDR1 SQVTM, CDR2 ANQGSEA.

There are many counts of this clonotype. The CDR3 is CASSLEFANTEAFF. For the CDR3, the DNA is TGTGCCAGCAGCCTGGAGTTCGCGAACACTGAAGCTTTCTTT. V gene TRBV7-2 combines with J gene TRBJ1-1; D remains unclear. Germline-derived CDR1 and CDR2 are SGHTA and FQGNSA. V lost 5 bases and J lost 1, with 11 bases in between. The CDR3 is made up of 14 amino acids.

This clonotype was seen only a few times. The V call is TRBV6-5, the J call TRBJ2-7; D gene uncertain. Trimming removed 4 bases at V and 2 bases at J, with 12 bases between. Germline-derived CDR1 and CDR2 are MNHEY and SVGAGI. The CDR3 has 14 amino acids. The CDR3 bases are TGTGCCAGCAGTTCAGCGTTAACGGCCTACGAGCAGTACTTC. It translates to CASSSALTAYEQYF.

V is TRBV5-1 and J is TRBJ1-1; D perhaps matches TRBD1 (6 bases). The CDR3 length is 15 residues. Germline loops: CDR1 SGHRS, CDR2 YFSETQ. The V and J ends lost 0 bases and 1 base respectively, with 10 bases between them. CDR3 loop: CASSLGSRGNTEAFF. The DNA of the CDR3 is TGCGCCAGCAGCTTGGGTTCCAGGGGGAACACTGAAGCTTTCTTT.

The chain couples TRBV28 to TRBJ2-5; D not certain. The DNA end favors TRBJ2-4, so the J call may be wrong. CDR1 is MDHEN and CDR2 is SYDVKM in the germline V gene. CDR3 length: 12 residues. CDR3 sequence: CASSNLGNIQYF. CDR3 sequence (DNA): TGTGCCAGCAGTAACCTAGGGAACATTCAGTACTTC.

The chain carries TRBV25-1 and TRBJ2-7; 9 nucleotides match TRBD1. J gave up 3 bases and V 6 bases, and 6 bases lay outside the gene matches. Germline CDR1 reads MGHDK; CDR2 reads SYGVNS. The CDR3 length is 14 residues. The CDR3 reads CASRGTGLYYEQYF. DNA of the CDR3: TGTGCCAGCAGGGGGACAGGGCTATACTACGAGCAGTACTTC.

J is TRBJ2-3 and V is TRBV5-4; the match to TRBD2 covers 11 bases. Looked up from germline, CDR1 is SGHNT and CDR2 is YYREEE (reference sequence). This CDR3 contains 17 residues. Trimming took 0 bases from V and 0 from J; bases not matched to a gene: 3. CDR3 sequence reads: CASSLAGTSGSTDTQYF. CDR3 DNA: TGTGCCAGCAGCTTGGCGGGGACTAGCGGAAGCACAGATACGCAGTATTTT.

There are a few counts of this clonotype. This chain joins TRBV20-1 and TRBJ1-5; 9 positions match TRBD1. This CDR3 region has 19 residues. CDR1 DFQATT and CDR2 SNEGSKA come from the germline V gene (reference sequence). J lost 3 bases, V lost 0 bases, and 15 bases had no gene match. CDR3 sequence reads: CSARDVGDRARVLNQPQHF. CDR3 DNA: TGCAGTGCTAGAGACGTAGGGGACAGGGCAAGGGTGCTCAATCAGCCCCAGCATTTT.

This clonotype was observed a handful of times. This chain connects TRBV20-1 to TRBJ2-7; TRBD1 agrees at 9 bases. Germline CDR1 DFQATT, CDR2 SNEGSKA (reference sequence). The CDR3 is made up of 18 amino acids. The J segment lost 3 bases and the V segment lost 0 bases, leaving 15 bases of the junction unmatched. CDR3 protein: CSARDGFAEDRGYYEQYF. CDR3 coding DNA: TGCAGTGCTAGAGATGGGTTTGCTGAGGACAGGGGTTACTACGAGCAGTACTTC.

The chain uses TRBV11-2 and TRBJ1-2, with a weak D call TRBD1 (6 bases). In germline, CDR1 is SGHAT, CDR2 FQNNGV. V lost 5 bases, J lost 2 bases, and 18 bases lay in between. The CDR3 loop spans 16 amino acids. The CDR3 spells CASSGQMGGVNYGYTF. CDR3 coding DNA: TGTGCCAGCAGCGGACAGATGGGGGGCGTAAACTATGGCTACACCTTC. Using reference TRBV11-2 and TRBJ1-2 for the parts outside the CDR3, the full variable domain is EAGVAQSPRYKIIEKRQSVAFWCNPISGHATLYWYQQILGQGPKLLIQFQNNGVVDDSQLPKDRFSAERLKGVDSTLKIQPAKLEDSAVYLCASSGQMGGVNYGYTFGSGTRLTVV.

This rearrangement joins TRBV7-9 to TRBJ2-3; 7 nucleotides align to TRBD1. Germline assignment: CDR1 SEHNR and CDR2 FQNEAQ (reference sequence). V gave up 7 bases and J gave up 5 bases; unmatched junction bases: 12. This CDR3 comprises 15 residues. CDR3 nucleotide sequence: TGTGCCAGCACCATAGAGACAGGGATTATAGATACGCAGTATTTT. Protein sequence: CASTIETGIIDTQYF. Filled out from reference TRBV7-9 and TRBJ2-3, the complete variable domain reads DTGVSQNPRHKITKRGQNVTFRCDPISEHNRLYWYRQTLGQGPEFLTYFQNEAQLEKSRLLSDRFSAERPKGSFSTLEIQRTEQGDSAMYLCASTIETGIIDTQYFGPGTRLTVL.

Concerning this clonotype itself: One base away lies a much larger clone, so this may be a sequencing read error. The rearrangement uses TRBV7-9 and TRBJ2-7; weak D call: TRBD1 (6 bases). CDR3 size: 13 residues. Germline values: CDR1 SEHNR, CDR2 FQNEAQ (reference sequence). The V end was cut by 5 bases, the J end by 6 bases, with 14 bases between. Here the CDR3 DNA reads TGTGCCAGCAGCGGTCCAAAGGGGGTCGAGCAGTACTTC. Its translation is CASSGPKGVEQYF.

Note on this clonotype: The junction shows a germline mismatch at one end, possibly a read error. The gene calls are TRBV3-1 and TRBJ2-7, with D possibly being TRBD2 (5 bases). The CDR3 loop spans 13 amino acids. CDR1 LGHDT and CDR2 YNNKEL come from the germline V gene (reference sequence). CDR3 amino acids: CAGSQGSGYEQYF. CDR3 nucleotides: TGTGCCGGCAGCCAAGGGTCGGGGTACGAGCAGTACTTC.